This TCR beta chain was sequenced in a study of control samples from healthy donors and cancer patients. Data came from immunoSEQ multiplex PCR; TCRdb stores just in-frame clones and leaves some out. Of more than 75,000 clones listed, roughly 91% were seen once; the top ten hold approximately 6%. The length of the CDR3 is 15 residues. The germline CDR1 and CDR2 sequences are SNHLY and FYNNEI. V was clipped by 7 bases and J by 2 bases, with 17 bases between them. This clone rates as medium-sized. The receptor was derived from a man aged 45 to 65 in good health. This rearrangement joins TRBV2 to TRBJ2-5; TRBD2 is a possible D gene (7 bases). The sequenced material came from blood. The CDR3 spells CASTPQGRGQETQYF. Written as DNA, the CDR3 is TGTGCCAGCACCCCCCAGGGGAGGGGTCAAGAGACCCAGTACTTC.